The 26 T cell receptor beta chains below all came from one sample that was sequenced in a study of blood T cell repertoires in COVID-19. Clones were read by immunoSEQ multiplex PCR, and TCRdb kept only the in-frame ones, dropping some. The sample includes about 240,000 clones, approximately 82% of them seen just once. The material sequenced was peripheral blood. These receptors originate from a woman younger than 30 with acute or convalescent COVID-19.

This sequence joins TRBV4-3 and TRBJ2-3; D is perhaps TRBD2 (6 bases). The V end lost 4 bases, the J end lost 1 base, and 12 bases lay between the germline ends. This CDR3 comprises 15 residues. Germline V gene data show CDR1 as LGHNA and CDR2 as YSLEER. DNA for the CDR3: TGCGCCAGCAGCCCCTTTTCGGGAGGCACAGATACGCAGTATTTT. Translation gives CASSPFSGGTDTQYF.

The CDR3 DNA sequence: TGCGCCAGCAGCCATTATAGGGCGGGAGAGCTTCGCGAGACCCAGTACTTC. As protein: CASSHYRAGELRETQYF. The chain carries TRBV4-1 and TRBJ2-5; 7 bases line up with TRBD2. This CDR3 comprises 17 residues. V was pared by 3 bases and J by 5 bases, with 15 bases of the junction left unmatched. The V gene's germline CDR1 is MGHRA and CDR2 YSYEKL.

The gene calls are TRBV5-1 and TRBJ2-2; 8 bases align to TRBD1. V shed 0 bases and J 4 bases; nucleotides not matched to a gene: 11. CDR3 size: 18 residues. From germline, CDR1 is SGHRS and CDR2 YFSETQ. CDR3 nucleotide sequence: TGCGCCAGCAGCTTGGACGTGAGGGCAGGGGGCATCACCGGGGAGCTGTTTTTT. This translates into CASSLDVRAGGITGELFF.

J is TRBJ2-5 and V is TRBV9; 9 bases agree with TRBD2. In germline, CDR1 is SGDLS, CDR2 YYNGEE. V lost 7 bases, J lost 2 bases, and 12 bases stayed unmatched. The CDR3 is 16 amino acids. The CDR3 loop is CASSQGAGGAQETQYF. CDR3 in DNA: TGTGCCAGCTCCCAAGGGGCGGGAGGGGCGCAAGAGACCCAGTACTTC.

The CDR3 DNA follows: TGCGCCAGCTCTGGGACAGGGTACACTGAAGCTTTCTTT. Encoded protein: CASSGTGYTEAFF. This chain joins TRBV5-1 and TRBJ1-1; 9 nucleotides agree with TRBD1. Trimming at V came to 7 bases and at J to 3 bases, leaving 4 bases not matched to a gene. Germline assignment: CDR1 SGHRS and CDR2 YFSETQ. The CDR3 covers 13 residues.

The chain is built from TRBV30 and TRBJ2-7, with D possibly being TRBD2 (6 bases). Germline CDR1 GTSNPN, CDR2 SVGIG (reference sequence). The V gene lost 0 bases and the J gene lost 1 base, with 16 bases spanning the gap. This CDR3 contains 16 residues. The CDR3 protein is CAWSVFRRGSSYEQYF. Written as DNA, the CDR3 is TGTGCCTGGAGTGTATTTCGGCGGGGTTCGTCCTACGAGCAGTACTTC.

The V gene is TRBV4-2, the J gene TRBJ2-1, with 7 nucleotides matching TRBD1. Looked up from germline, CDR1 is LGHNA and CDR2 is YNFKEQ. V gave up 1 base and J gave up 3 bases; unmatched junction bases: 3. The CDR3 is 15 amino acids. The CDR3 sequence is CASSQGPGGYNEQFF. The CDR3 nucleotides read TGTGCCAGCAGCCAAGGACCAGGGGGCTACAATGAGCAGTTCTTC.

The genes are TRBV7-9 and TRBJ2-3; 9 bases align to TRBD1. The CDR3 is 15 residues long. Per germline, CDR1 SEHNR and CDR2 FQNEAQ (reference sequence). V shed 5 bases and J 4 bases; nucleotides not matched to a gene: 7. The DNA for the CDR3 is TGTGCCAGCAGCAAGGGACAGGGTCAGTCAGATACGCAGTATTTT. Translated, it gives CASSKGQGQSDTQYF. The full variable domain, its missing parts supplied by reference TRBV7-9 and TRBJ2-3, is DTGVSQNPRHKITKRGQNVTFRCDPISEHNRLYWYRQTLGQGPEFLTYFQNEAQLEKSRLLSDRFSAERPKGSFSTLEIQRTEQGDSAMYLCASSKGQGQSDTQYFGPGTRLTVL.

The chain links TRBV30 to TRBJ1-2; D is unclear. This CDR3 contains 11 residues. The germline V and J ends were trimmed by 2 bases and 7 bases, with 8 bases remaining between them. CDR1 is GTSNPN, CDR2 SVGIG, per germline (reference sequence). CDR3 coding DNA: TGTGCCTGGAGTCGCAGGCTTGGCTACACCTTC. It yields the protein CAWSRRLGYTF.

A note on this clone: At one of its ends the junction is not consistent with the germline gene, which may arise from a read error. The chain carries TRBV2 and TRBJ2-7; D is unclear. The CDR3 loop spans 12 amino acids. Per germline, CDR1 SNHLY and CDR2 FYNNEI. The CDR3, as DNA: TGTGCCAGCAGTGAAGCGCTACGAAGATTATCCTTC. Translation gives CASSEALRRLSF.

In the case of this clone: Mismatch with germline at one junction end may stem from a read error. The V gene is TRBV28, the J gene TRBJ2-7; TRBD1 matches 12 bases. This CDR3 spans 15 amino acids. CDR1 and CDR2 (germline): MDHEN, SYDVKM. The CDR3 nucleotides are TGTGCCAGCAGTTCTGGGACAGGGGGCTCCCGGATGGTGGGGTTC. It translates to CASSSGTGGSRMVGF.

The chain employs TRBV7-8 and TRBJ1-1; the D gene is possibly TRBD1 (6 bases). Germline V gene lookup returns CDR1 SGHVS and CDR2 FQNEAQ. The CDR3 runs 15 residues. Deletions cut 5 bases from V and 1 base from J, with 14 bases between. DNA for the CDR3: TGTGCCAGCAGCAGGGCCGGGACACAGAACACTGAAGCTTTCTTT. This sequence encodes CASSRAGTQNTEAFF.

V gene TRBV27 combines with J gene TRBJ1-1; TRBD1 might be the D (5 bases). Trimming left V 2 bases short and J 2 bases short, with 12 bases between. Germline loops: CDR1 MNHEY, CDR2 SMNVEV (reference sequence). This CDR3 is 15 amino acids long. The CDR3 nucleotides are TGTGCCAGCAGTTTAAGGGCAGGGTACAACACTGAAGCTTTCTTT. Translation: CASSLRAGYNTEAFF.

The CDR3 DNA is TGTGCCAGCAGCTTAGAACCCGACAGGGTCATGAACACTGAAGCTTTCTTT. Residues: CASSLEPDRVMNTEAFF. The chain employs TRBV13 and TRBJ1-1; 7 bases are a match to TRBD1. CDR3 length: 17 amino acids. V lost 1 base and J lost 0; bases outside the gene matches: 8. Germline V lookup: CDR1 PRHDT, CDR2 FYEKMQ (reference sequence).

This chain connects TRBV7-9 to TRBJ2-1; 11 nucleotides agree with TRBD2. The CDR3 has 17 residues. The V gene end was trimmed by 8 bases and the J gene end by 8 bases; junction bases not matched to a gene: 17. In germline, CDR1 is SEHNR, CDR2 FQNEAQ (reference sequence). CDR3 loop: CASSGGVAGGFSDEQFF. The CDR3 DNA reads as TGTGCCAGCTCGGGAGGGGTAGCGGGAGGGTTTAGTGATGAGCAGTTCTTC.

V is TRBV27 and J is TRBJ1-2, with D possibly matching TRBD1 (6 bases). CDR3 length equals 15 residues. Germline CDR1 is MNHEY and CDR2 is SMNVEV (reference sequence). V was shortened by 1 base and J by 1 base, with 10 bases between the two germline ends. CDR3 sequence (DNA): TGTGCCAGCAGTTTATGGGGGCGAAGTAACTATGGCTACACCTTC. Amino acids: CASSLWGRSNYGYTF.

The rearrangement links TRBV19 to TRBJ1-2, with D possibly TRBD1 on 5 matching bases. Trimming cost V 7 bases and J 4 bases, with 22 bases left between them. CDR1 is LNHDA and CDR2 is SQIVND in the germline V gene (reference sequence). The CDR3 loop spans 16 amino acids. In DNA, the CDR3 is TGTGCCAGTACCCCCCCAGCGGGGGACGGCTTCTATGGCTACACCTTC. Residues: CASTPPAGDGFYGYTF.

In its sample, this clone was seen many times. V gene TRBV2 combines with J gene TRBJ2-1, with D possibly TRBD1 on 6 matching bases. Germline values: CDR1 SNHLY, CDR2 FYNNEI. CDR3 length equals 14 residues. The germline V and J ends were trimmed by 7 bases and 6 bases, with 16 bases remaining between them. The CDR3 here is CASKGGEWGNEQFF. The CDR3 DNA follows: TGTGCCAGCAAAGGGGGAGAATGGGGCAATGAGCAGTTCTTC.

This clone was seen only a few times. This sequence joins TRBV20-1 and TRBJ1-5; maybe TRBD1 (6 bases). CDR3 length: 14 amino acids. Trimming removed 3 bases at V and 1 base at J, with 10 bases between. The V gene's germline CDR1 is DFQATT and CDR2 SNEGSKA (reference sequence). CDR3 residues: CSASGRGSNQPQHF. DNA for the CDR3: TGCAGTGCTAGTGGCAGGGGAAGCAATCAGCCCCAGCATTTT.

The J gene is TRBJ2-7, the V gene TRBV7-2, with 8 bases identical to TRBD2. The CDR3 is made up of 15 amino acids. Germline CDR1 reads SGHTA; CDR2 reads FQGNSA. V was clipped by 1 base and J by 4 bases; unmatched bases: 6. The CDR3 coding sequence is TGTGCCAGCAGCTTAGACGGGAGGGCCGGGTACGAGCAGTACTTC. Translating it yields CASSLDGRAGYEQYF.

This clone occurred a few times. V is TRBV5-1 and J is TRBJ1-2, with 10 nucleotides matching TRBD1. The CDR3 is 14 residues long. CDR1 and CDR2 (germline): SGHRS, YFSETQ. J gave up 7 bases and V 1 base, and 4 bases lay outside the gene matches. CDR3 in DNA: TGCGCCAGCAGCTTGTCCGGGACAGGGGTTGGCTACACCTTC. It translates to CASSLSGTGVGYTF.

J is TRBJ2-1 and V is TRBV7-9, with TRBD2 as a possible D gene (5 bases). V was cut by 6 bases and J by 6 bases, with 18 bases left in between. The CDR3 runs to 15 residues. CDR1 and CDR2 (germline): SEHNR, FQNEAQ (reference sequence). The CDR3 loop reads CASRRTRGFRNEQFF. CDR3 sequence (DNA): TGTGCCAGCAGACGAACTAGAGGGTTTCGCAATGAGCAGTTCTTC.

The chain recombines TRBV6-5 with TRBJ2-5; a possible D gene is TRBD1 (6 bases). Germline V gives CDR1 MNHEY, CDR2 SVGAGI. The V and J ends lost 4 bases and 6 bases respectively, with 12 bases between them. CDR3 length: 13 amino acids. The CDR3 here is CASSWGPLKTQYF. CDR3 bases: TGTGCCAGCAGTTGGGGGCCGTTGAAGACCCAGTACTTC.

This sequence joins TRBV5-5 and TRBJ2-6; the D gene is possibly TRBD1 (6 bases). The CDR3 spans 18 residues. Trimming left V 3 bases short and J 0 bases short, with 16 bases between. Germline lookup yields CDR1 SGHKS and CDR2 YYEKEE (reference sequence). Here the CDR3 reads CASSSSGTKSSGANVLTF. The DNA for the CDR3 is TGTGCCAGCAGCTCCTCCGGGACAAAAAGCTCTGGGGCCAACGTCCTGACTTTC.

The chain links TRBV4-1 to TRBJ2-3, with no clear D. V lost 2 bases and J lost 0, with 24 bases in between. The germline V gene encodes CDR1 MGHRA and CDR2 YSYEKL. The CDR3 length is 20 residues. CDR3 amino acids: CASSQHPEQEIPSSTDTQYF. The DNA of the CDR3 is TGCGCCAGCAGCCAACACCCGGAGCAAGAAATACCTTCTAGCACAGATACGCAGTATTTT.

The rearrangement links TRBV6-5 to TRBJ1-2; 8 bases align to TRBD1. Germline CDR1 reads MNHEY; CDR2 reads SVGAGI. Trimming took 6 bases from V and 9 from J; bases not matched to a gene: 12. This CDR3 has 14 residues. The CDR3 region has the DNA TGTGCCAGCAGCCGACAGGGGACATCTAAACGCTACACCTTC. Translation gives CASSRQGTSKRYTF.